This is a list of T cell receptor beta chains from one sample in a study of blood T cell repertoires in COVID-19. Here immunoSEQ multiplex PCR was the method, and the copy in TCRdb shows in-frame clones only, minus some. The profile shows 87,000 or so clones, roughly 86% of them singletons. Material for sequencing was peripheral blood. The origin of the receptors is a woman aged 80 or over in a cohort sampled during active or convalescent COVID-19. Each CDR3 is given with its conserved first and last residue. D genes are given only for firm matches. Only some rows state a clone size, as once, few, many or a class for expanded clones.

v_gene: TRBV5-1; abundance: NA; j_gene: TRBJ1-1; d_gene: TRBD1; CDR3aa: CASSRSIQGDTEAFF; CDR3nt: TGCGCCAGCAGCCGATCAATACAGGGGGACACTGAAGCTTTCTTT
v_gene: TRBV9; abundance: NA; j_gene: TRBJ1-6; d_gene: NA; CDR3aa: CASSPRNSPLHF; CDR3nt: TGTGCCAGCAGCCCCCGGAATTCACCCCTCCACTTT
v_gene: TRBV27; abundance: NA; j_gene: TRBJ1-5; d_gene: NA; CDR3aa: CASSPGEQLYSNQPQHF; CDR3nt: TGTGCCAGCAGTCCGGGGGAACAGCTTTATAGCAATCAGCCCCAGCATTTT
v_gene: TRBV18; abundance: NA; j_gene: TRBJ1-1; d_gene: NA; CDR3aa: CASSPPLAPGNTEAFF; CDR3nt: TGTGCCAGCTCACCACCCCTGGCTCCGGGGAACACTGAAGCTTTCTTT
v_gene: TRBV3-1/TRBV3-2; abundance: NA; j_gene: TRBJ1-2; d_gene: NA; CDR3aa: CASSPWTDVKNGYTF; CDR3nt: TGTGCCAGCAGCCCTTGGACAGACGTCAAGAATGGCTACACCTTC
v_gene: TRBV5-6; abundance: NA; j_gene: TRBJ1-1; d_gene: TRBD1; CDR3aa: CASSWTGGRTEAFF; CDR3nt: TGTGCCAGCAGCTGGACAGGGGGCCGAACTGAAGCTTTCTTT
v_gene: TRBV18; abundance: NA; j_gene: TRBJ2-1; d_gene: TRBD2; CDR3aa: CASSYTSGKGNEQFF; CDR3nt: TGTGCCAGCTCATACACTAGCGGGAAAGGGAATGAGCAGTTCTTC
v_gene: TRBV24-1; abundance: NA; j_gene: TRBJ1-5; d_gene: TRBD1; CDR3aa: CATSDPGQANQPQHF; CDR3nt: TGTGCCACCAGTGACCCGGGACAGGCGAATCAGCCCCAGCATTTT
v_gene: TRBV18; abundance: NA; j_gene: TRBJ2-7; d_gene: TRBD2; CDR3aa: CASSPPSSGSYEQYF; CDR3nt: TGTGCCAGCTCACCACCGTCTAGCGGGTCCTACGAGCAGTACTTC
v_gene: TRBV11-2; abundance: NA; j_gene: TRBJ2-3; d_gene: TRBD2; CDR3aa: CASSSLGGGRADITDTQYF; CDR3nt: TGTGCCAGCAGCTCCCTCGGGGGCGGGAGGGCCGATATCACAGATACGCAGTATTTT
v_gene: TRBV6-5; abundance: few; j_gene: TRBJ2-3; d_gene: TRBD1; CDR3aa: CASSFGQGYTDTQYF; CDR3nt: TGTGCCAGCAGCTTTGGACAGGGGTACACAGATACGCAGTATTTT
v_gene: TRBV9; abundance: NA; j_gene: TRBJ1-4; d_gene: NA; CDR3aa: CASSAATGTNEKLFF; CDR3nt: TGTGCCAGCAGCGCCGCTACAGGAACTAATGAAAAACTGTTTTTT
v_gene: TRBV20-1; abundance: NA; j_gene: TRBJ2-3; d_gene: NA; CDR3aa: CSASAVGATDTQYF; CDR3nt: TGCAGTGCTAGTGCAGTCGGAGCCACAGATACGCAGTATTTT
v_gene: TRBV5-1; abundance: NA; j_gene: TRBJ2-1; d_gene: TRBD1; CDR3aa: CASSLVGQFNEQFF; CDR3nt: TGCGCCAGCAGCTTGGTGGGACAGTTTAATGAGCAGTTCTTC
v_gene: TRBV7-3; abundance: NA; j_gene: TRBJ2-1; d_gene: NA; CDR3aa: CASSLTGSRGNEQFF; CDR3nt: TGTGCCAGCAGCTTAACCGGGAGTAGAGGAAATGAGCAGTTCTTC
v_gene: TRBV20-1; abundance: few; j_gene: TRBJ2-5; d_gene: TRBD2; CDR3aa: CSASVGSGKETQYF; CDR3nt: TGCAGTGCTAGTGTAGGTAGCGGGAAAGAGACCCAGTACTTC
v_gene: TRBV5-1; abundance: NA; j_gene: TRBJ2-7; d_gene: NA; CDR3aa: CASSSRVSAGEQYF; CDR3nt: TGCGCCAGCAGCTCCAGGGTGTCGGCAGGCGAGCAGTACTTC
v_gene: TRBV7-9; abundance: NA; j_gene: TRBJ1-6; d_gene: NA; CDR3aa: CASSSIMTGYNSPLHF; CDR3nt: TGTGCCAGCAGCTCGATCATGACAGGTTATAATTCACCCCTCCACTTT
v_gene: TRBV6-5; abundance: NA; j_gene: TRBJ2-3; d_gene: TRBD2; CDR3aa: CASSQREGPYTQYF; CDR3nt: TGTGCCAGCAGTCAGCGGGAGGGCCCTTATACGCAGTATTTT
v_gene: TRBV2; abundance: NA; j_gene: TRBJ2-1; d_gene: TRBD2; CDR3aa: CASRAGTSGSVQFF; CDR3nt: TGTGCCAGCAGAGCCGGGACTAGCGGGAGCGTTCAGTTCTTC
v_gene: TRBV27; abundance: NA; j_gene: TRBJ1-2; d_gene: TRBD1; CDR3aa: CASSYWTGDGYTF; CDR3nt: TGTGCCAGCAGTTACTGGACAGGGGACGGCTACACCTTC
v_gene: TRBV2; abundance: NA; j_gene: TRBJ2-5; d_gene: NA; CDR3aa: CASRPDQETQYF; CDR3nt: TGTGCCAGCAGGCCAGATCAAGAGACCCAGTACTTC
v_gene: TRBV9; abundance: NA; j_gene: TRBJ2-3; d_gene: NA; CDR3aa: CASSVVAVSFTDTQYF; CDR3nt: TGTGCCAGCAGCGTAGTGGCCGTTTCTTTCACAGATACGCAGTATTTT
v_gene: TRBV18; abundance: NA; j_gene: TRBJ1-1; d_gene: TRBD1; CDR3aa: CASSPGQGAAGNTEAFF; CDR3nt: TGTGCCAGCTCACCGGGCCAGGGGGCGGCCGGGAACACTGAAGCTTTCTTT
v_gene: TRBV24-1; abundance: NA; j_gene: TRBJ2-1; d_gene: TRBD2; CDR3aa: CATSDFPGLAANEQFF; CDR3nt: TGTGCCACCAGTGATTTTCCGGGACTAGCGGCCAATGAGCAGTTCTTC
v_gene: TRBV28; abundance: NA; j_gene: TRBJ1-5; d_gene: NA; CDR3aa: CASSRGGSNQPQHF; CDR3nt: TGTGCCAGCAGTCGGGGGGGGAGCAATCAGCCCCAGCATTTT
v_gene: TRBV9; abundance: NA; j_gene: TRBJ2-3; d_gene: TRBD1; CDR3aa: CASSVEGQSTDTQYF; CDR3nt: TGTGCCAGCAGCGTAGAGGGACAGAGCACAGATACGCAGTATTTT
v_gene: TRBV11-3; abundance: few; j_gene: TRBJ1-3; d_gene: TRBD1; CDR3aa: CASSVDRLLSGNTIYF; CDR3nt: TGTGCCAGCAGCGTGGACAGGCTGCTGTCTGGAAACACCATATATTTT
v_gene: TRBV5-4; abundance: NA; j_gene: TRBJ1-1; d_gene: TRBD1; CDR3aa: CASSQPFTGGETEAFF; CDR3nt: TGTGCCAGCTCCCAACCTTTCACAGGGGGGGAGACTGAAGCTTTCTTT
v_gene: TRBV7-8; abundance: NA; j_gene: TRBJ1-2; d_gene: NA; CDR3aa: CASSPRAYGYTF; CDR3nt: TGTGCCAGCAGCCCAAGAGCCTATGGCTACACCTTC
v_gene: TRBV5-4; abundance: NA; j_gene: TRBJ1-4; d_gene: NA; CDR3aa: CASSSDSKTNEKLFF; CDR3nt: TGTGCCAGCAGTTCAGACTCAAAAACTAATGAAAAACTGTTTTTT
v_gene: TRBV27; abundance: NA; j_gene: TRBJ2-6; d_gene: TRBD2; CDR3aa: CASSSLAGSIPISGANVLTF; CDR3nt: TGTGCCAGCAGTTCCCTAGCGGGCTCTATTCCGATCTCTGGGGCCAACGTCCTGACTTTC
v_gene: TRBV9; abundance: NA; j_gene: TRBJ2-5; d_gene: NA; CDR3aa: CASSVDFQETQYF; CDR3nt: TGTGCCAGCAGCGTGGACTTCCAAGAGACCCAGTACTTC
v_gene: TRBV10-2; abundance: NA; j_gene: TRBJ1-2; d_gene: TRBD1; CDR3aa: CASSSDRGGGYTF; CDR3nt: TGCGCCAGCAGTTCGGACAGGGGCGGAGGCTACACCTTC
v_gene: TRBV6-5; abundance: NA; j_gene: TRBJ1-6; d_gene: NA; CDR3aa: CASSPLREANSPLHF; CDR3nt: TGTGCCAGCAGTCCACTCCGAGAGGCTAATTCACCCCTCCACTTT
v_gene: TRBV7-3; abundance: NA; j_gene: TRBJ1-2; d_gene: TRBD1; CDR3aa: CASSRDSYNYGYTF; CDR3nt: TGTGCCAGCAGCCGGGACAGCTATAACTATGGCTACACCTTC
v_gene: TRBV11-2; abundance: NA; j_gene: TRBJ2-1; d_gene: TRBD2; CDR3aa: CASSLRAGYNEQFF; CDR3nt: TGTGCCAGCAGCTTAAGAGCGGGATACAATGAGCAGTTCTTC
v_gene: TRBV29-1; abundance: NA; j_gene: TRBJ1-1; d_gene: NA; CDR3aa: CSATQQNTEAFF; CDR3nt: TGCAGCGCCACCCAACAGAACACTGAAGCTTTCTTT
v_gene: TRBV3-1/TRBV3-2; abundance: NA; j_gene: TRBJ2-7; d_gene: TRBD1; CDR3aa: CASSQGTGGGEQYF; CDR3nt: TGTGCCAGCAGCCAAGGGACAGGGGGCGGCGAGCAGTACTTC
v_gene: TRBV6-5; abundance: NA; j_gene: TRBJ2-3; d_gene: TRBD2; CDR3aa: CASSSPAGALDTQYF; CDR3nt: TGTGCCAGCAGTTCGCCAGCGGGAGCCTTGGATACGCAGTATTTT
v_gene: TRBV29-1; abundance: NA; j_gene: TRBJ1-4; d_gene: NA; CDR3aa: CSVNQGSDEKLFF; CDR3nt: TGCAGCGTTAATCAGGGTTCGGATGAAAAACTGTTTTTT
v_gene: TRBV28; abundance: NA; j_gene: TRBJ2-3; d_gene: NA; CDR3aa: CASSSTPGIVQYF; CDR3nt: TGTGCCAGCAGTTCAACCCCAGGTATTGTGCAGTATTTT
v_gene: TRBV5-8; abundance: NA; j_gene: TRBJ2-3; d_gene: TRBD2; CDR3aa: CASSRERGKSTDTQYF; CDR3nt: TGTGCCAGCAGCCGAGAGCGGGGAAAAAGCACAGATACGCAGTATTTT
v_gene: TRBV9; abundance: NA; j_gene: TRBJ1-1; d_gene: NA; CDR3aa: CASSSLGGSNTEAFF; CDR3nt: TGTGCCAGCAGCTCCCTCGGGGGTTCGAACACTGAAGCTTTCTTT
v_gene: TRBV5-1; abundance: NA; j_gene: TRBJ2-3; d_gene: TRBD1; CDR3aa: CASSQGQGSTDTQYF; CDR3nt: TGCGCCAGCAGCCAAGGACAGGGTAGCACAGATACGCAGTATTTT
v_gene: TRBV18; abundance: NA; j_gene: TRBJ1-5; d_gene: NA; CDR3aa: CASQSGAVQPQHF; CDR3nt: TGTGCCAGCCAATCGGGTGCAGTTCAGCCCCAGCATTTT
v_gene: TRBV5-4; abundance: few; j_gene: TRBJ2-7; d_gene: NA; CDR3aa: CASSPGADTYEQYF; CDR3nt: TGTGCCAGCAGCCCTGGTGCGGATACCTACGAGCAGTACTTC
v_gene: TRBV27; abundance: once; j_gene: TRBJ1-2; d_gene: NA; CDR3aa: CASSLAGYGYTF; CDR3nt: TGTGCCAGCAGTTTAGCCGGGTATGGCTACACCTTC
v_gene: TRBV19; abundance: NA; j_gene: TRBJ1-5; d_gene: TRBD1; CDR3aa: CASSRKGASQPQHF; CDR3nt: TGTGCCAGTAGTAGAAAGGGGGCGAGTCAGCCCCAGCATTTT
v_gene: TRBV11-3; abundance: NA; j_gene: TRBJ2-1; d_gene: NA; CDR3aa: CASSLDALLAAGVNEQFF; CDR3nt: TGTGCCAGCAGCTTAGACGCCCTGCTAGCGGCAGGGGTCAATGAGCAGTTCTTC
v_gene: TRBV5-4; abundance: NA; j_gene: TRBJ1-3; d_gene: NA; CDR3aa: CASSLAPGSLGNTIYF; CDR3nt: TGTGCCAGCAGCTTGGCGCCAGGCTCCTTAGGAAACACCATATATTTT
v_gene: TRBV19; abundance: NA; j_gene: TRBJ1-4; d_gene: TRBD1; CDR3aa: CASSTGQGTNEKLFF; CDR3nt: TGTGCCAGTAGTACCGGACAGGGAACTAATGAAAAACTGTTTTTT
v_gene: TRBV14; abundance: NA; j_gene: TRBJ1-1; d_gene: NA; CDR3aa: CASSLPGLGPEAFF; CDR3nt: TGTGCCAGCAGCCTACCGGGATTAGGCCCTGAAGCTTTCTTT
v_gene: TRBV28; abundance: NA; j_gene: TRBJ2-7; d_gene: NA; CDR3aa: CASSFGGVGAYEQYF; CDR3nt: TGTGCCAGCAGTTTTGGAGGAGTCGGGGCCTACGAGCAGTACTTC
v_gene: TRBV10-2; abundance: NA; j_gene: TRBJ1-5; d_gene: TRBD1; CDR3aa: CASSADRGAQPQHF; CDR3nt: TGCGCCAGCAGTGCGGACAGGGGGGCCCAGCCCCAGCATTTT
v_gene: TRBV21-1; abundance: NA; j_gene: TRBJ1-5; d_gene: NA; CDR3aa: CASSRAPGQGAAGLNQPQHF; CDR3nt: TGTGCCAGCAGCAGAGCTCCGGGACAGGGAGCCGCGGGACTCAATCAGCCCCAGCATTTT
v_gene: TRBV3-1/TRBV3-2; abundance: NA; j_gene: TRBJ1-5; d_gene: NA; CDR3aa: CASGGSSNQPQHF; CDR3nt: TGTGCCAGCGGAGGGTCTAGCAATCAGCCCCAGCATTTT
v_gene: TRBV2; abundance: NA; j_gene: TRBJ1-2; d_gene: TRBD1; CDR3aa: CASSAGQGNDGGTF; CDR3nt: TGTGCCAGCAGTGCCGGACAGGGAAATGATGGCGGCACCTTC
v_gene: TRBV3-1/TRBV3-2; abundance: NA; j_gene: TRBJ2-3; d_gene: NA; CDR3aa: CASSRRIAASTDTQYF; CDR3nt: TGTGCCAGCAGCCGTCGAATAGCGGCAAGCACAGATACGCAGTATTTT
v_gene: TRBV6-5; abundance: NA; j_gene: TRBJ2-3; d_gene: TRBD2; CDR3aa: CASRSSGGTDTQYF; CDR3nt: TGTGCCAGCAGAAGTAGCGGGGGCACAGATACGCAGTATTTT